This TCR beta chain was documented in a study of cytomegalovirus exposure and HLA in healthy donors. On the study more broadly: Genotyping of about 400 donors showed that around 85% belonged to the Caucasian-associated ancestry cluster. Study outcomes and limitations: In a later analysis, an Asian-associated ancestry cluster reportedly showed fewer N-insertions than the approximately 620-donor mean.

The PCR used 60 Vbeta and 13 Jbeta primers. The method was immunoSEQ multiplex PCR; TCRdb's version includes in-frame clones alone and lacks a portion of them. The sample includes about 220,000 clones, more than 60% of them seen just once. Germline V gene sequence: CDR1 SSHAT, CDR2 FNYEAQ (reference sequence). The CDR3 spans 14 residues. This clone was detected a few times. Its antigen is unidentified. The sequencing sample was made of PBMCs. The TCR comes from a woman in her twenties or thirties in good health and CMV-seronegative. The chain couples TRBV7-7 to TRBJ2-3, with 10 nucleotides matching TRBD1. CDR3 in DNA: TGTGCTCGCAGACCAGGGACAGGGGAAAATACGCAGTATTTT. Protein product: CARRPGTGENTQYF. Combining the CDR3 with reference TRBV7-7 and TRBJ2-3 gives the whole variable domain GAGVSQSPRYKVTKRGQDVTLRCDPISSHATLYWYQQALGQGPEFLTYFNYEAQPDKSGLPSDRFSAERPEGSISTLTIQRTEQRDSAMYRCARRPGTGENTQYFGPGTRLTVL.